This TCR beta chain was retrieved from a study of blood T cell repertoires in COVID-19. About the study: The samples span acute and convalescent COVID-19 from the United States, Italy and Spain. T cells, B-cell-depleted T cells, or PBMCs provided the cDNA or gDNA that served as material.

As processed by the authors: Amplification from reference gene primers served as the basis for estimated nucleated cell counts. The data were produced by immunoSEQ multiplex PCR, yet TCRdb's version contains in-frame clones alone and is incomplete. V, J and clone size were drawn from that table, and D and trimming were deduced from the DNA. The sample lists fewer than 250,000 clones, 88% occurring once. The receptor comes from a human donor in a cohort sampled during active COVID-19. Specimen: peripheral blood.

The CDR3 sequence: CASSGSTRTSTDTQYF. The CDR3 DNA sequence: TGTGCCAGCAGTGGTTCTACTAGAACTAGCACAGATACGCAGTATTTT. The rearrangement links TRBV2 to TRBJ2-3, with D possibly matching TRBD2 (5 bases). CDR1 is SNHLY and CDR2 is FYNNEI in the germline V gene. Trimming stripped 4 bases from V and 0 bases from J, with 14 bases between. CDR3 length equals 16 residues. The variable domain in full, completed from reference TRBV2 and TRBJ2-3, reads EPEVTQTPSHQVTQMGQEVILRCVPISNHLYFYWYRQILGQKVEFLVSFYNNEISEKSEIFDDQFSVERPDGSNFTLKIRSTKLEDSAMYFCASSGSTRTSTDTQYFGPGTRLTVL.